The sequence of this TCR beta chain was determined in a study of CD4+ T cells in melanoma (dated by TCRdb to 2021 to 2024). With regard to the full study: The study examined neoantigen-specific CD4+ T cells in human melanoma.

CDR3 length: 15 amino acids, cysteine to phenylalanine. Only the CDR3 DNA is retained, 45 bases long and in frame from the first base. The germline V gene encodes CDR1 MGHRA and CDR2 YSYEKL. A distance of 13 bases separates the germline ends of V and J, which lose 0 bases and 5 bases respectively. A note on this clone: What antigen it recognizes has not been identified. No base quality information exists; no much larger clone differs at one position.

Library generation was performed with the immunoSEQ multiplex PCR assay. Imported from immuneACCESS, the table was reduced by TCRdb to in-frame sequences with V and J called. These copies leave out some clones; in studies compared against another copy, an unresolved V gene accounts for under half, and the cause of the remainder is not known. The sample table contains roughly 140,000 clones; only one count was recorded for about 90% of them. 1.5% of the sample goes to the ten largest clones. Donors were patients with melanoma. Summary of the overall study and its limitations: Neoantigen-specific CD4+ T cells in melanoma were reported to have a range of differentiation states. The report described a correlation between neoantigen-specific CD4+ T cells and the function of CD8+ T cells, macrophages and B cells.

The clonotype was recovered from a human donor with melanoma. The chain links TRBV4-1 with TRBJ2-5, with no D gene named confidently. The nucleotide sequence is given as TGCGCCAGCAGCCAAGAGCCGAGCGATGAGGAGACCCAGTACTTC. This codes for CASSQEPSDEETQYF.